This TCR beta chain was sequenced during a study of identical twins. Study findings and constraints: Twin pairs' shared out-of-frame alpha sequences were enriched in low generation probability.

Many counts were recorded for this clonotype. Antigen unknown. From the 5' RACE reads, TCRdb called clonotypes with MiXCR, one entry per CDR3 protein. This sample has some 600,000 distinct CDR3 sequences, with about 7.1% found just once. This sample also appeared in a second study, on yellow fever vaccine responses in identical twins. That investigation notes: After vaccination, twins' T cell response reportedly seemed partly convergent, partly personalized.

What was sequenced was PBMCs. The sequence came from a young woman in good health.

The CDR3 region has the DNA TGTGCCAGCAGCCCTCTGGGCAGTACCTACAATGAGCAGTTCTTC. Translated: CASSPLGSTYNEQFF. This chain connects TRBV7-9 to TRBJ2-1; no clear D. The CDR3 extends over 15 amino acids. The V end lost 5 bases, the J end lost 2 bases, and 13 bases lay between the germline ends. The germline V gene encodes CDR1 SEHNR and CDR2 FQNEAQ (reference sequence).